A single sample gave rise to the 10 T cell receptor beta chains below, sequenced in a study of blood T cell repertoires in COVID-19. Clones were sequenced by immunoSEQ multiplex PCR, and TCRdb holds only the in-frame ones, with some missing. Here the sample spans tens of thousands of clones, 65% to 85% being singletons. The specimen sequenced was peripheral blood. These receptors were collected from a man older than 75 with active or convalescent COVID-19.

The chain uses TRBV29-1 and TRBJ2-7, with 10 bases fitting TRBD1. Per germline, CDR1 SQVTM and CDR2 ANQGSEA. V dropped 4 bases and J dropped 6; count of bases not matched to a gene: 3. This CDR3 spans 12 amino acids. CDR3 nucleotide sequence: TGCAGCGTTGTGGGGACAGGGGTCGAGCAGTACTTC. Residues: CSVVGTGVEQYF.

The CDR3 is CASRKAVAVVEKLFF. The CDR3 DNA reads as TGTGCCAGCCGAAAGGCGGTTGCGGTGGTAGAAAAACTGTTTTTT. The chain carries TRBV7-2 and TRBJ1-4, with D unresolved. The germline CDR1 and CDR2 sequences are SGHTA and FQGNSA. V dropped 8 bases and J dropped 8 bases, with 21 bases sitting between them. CDR3 length equals 15 residues.

The rearrangement uses TRBV11-2 and TRBJ2-1; 10 nucleotides line up with TRBD1. The trim removed 10 bases at V and 8 bases at J, leaving 8 bases unmatched. CDR1 SGHAT and CDR2 FQNNGV come from the germline V gene. The CDR3 covers 13 residues. The CDR3 nucleotides read TGTGCCACTACCCGGGACAGGGGCCATGAGCAGTTCTTC. Its protein is CATTRDRGHEQFF.

The sample holds one count of this clone. The CDR3 reads CASSEARSGASQIQYF. The CDR3 DNA follows: TGTGCCAGCAGTGAAGCGCGGAGCGGGGCCAGTCAAATTCAGTACTTC. This chain links TRBV6-1 with TRBJ2-4; 7 bases agree with TRBD2. This CDR3 has 16 residues. V shed 0 bases and J 10 bases; nucleotides not matched to a gene: 12. Germline-derived CDR1 and CDR2 are MNHNS and SASEGT.

Comments on this clone: This specimen includes other DNA sequences encoding the same CDR3. The chain is built from TRBV3-1 (or the pseudogene TRBV3-2) and TRBJ2-5; 8 positions match TRBD2. Germline CDR1 LGHDT, CDR2 YNNKEL (reference sequence). The V segment lost 2 bases and the J segment 4 bases; nucleotides outside the gene matches: 3. CDR3 length: 14 amino acids. CDR3 coding DNA: TGTGCCAGCAGCCAACGGGGGGGGAGAGAGACCCAGTACTTC. As protein: CASSQRGGRETQYF.

This chain connects TRBV18 to TRBJ1-6; no clear D gene. The CDR3 runs 15 residues. CDR1 is KGHSH, CDR2 LQKENI, per germline. Trimming removed 6 bases from V and 2 bases from J, with 11 bases in between. The chain's CDR3 is CASSPVVAYNSPLHF. CDR3 sequence (DNA): TGTGCCAGCTCCCCTGTGGTAGCCTATAATTCACCCCTCCACTTT. Together with reference TRBV18 and TRBJ1-6, the CDR3 gives the full variable domain: NAGVMQNPRHLVRRRGQEARLRCSPMKGHSHVYWYRQLPEEGLKFMVYLQKENIIDESGMPKERFSAEFPKEGPSILRIQQVVRGDSAAYFCASSPVVAYNSPLHFGNGTRLTVT.

As DNA, the CDR3 is TGTGCCAGCAGCCGCCAGAATAATTCACCCCTCCACTTT. This translates into CASSRQNNSPLHF. V usage is TRBV14 and J usage is TRBJ1-6; D ambiguous. The V end lost 4 bases, the J end lost 5 bases, and 6 bases lay between the germline ends. The CDR3 sequence is 13 residues long. Germline-derived CDR1 and CDR2 are SGHDN and FVKESK.

This clone was detected only once. This chain uses TRBV6-6 with TRBJ1-1, with 7 bases identical to TRBD1. Germline assignment: CDR1 MNHNY and CDR2 SVGAGI (reference sequence). J was trimmed by 2 bases and V by 8 bases; bases with no gene match: 2. This CDR3 is 12 amino acids long. The CDR3 sequence: CASGDRNTEAFF. The DNA of the CDR3 is TGTGCCAGCGGGGACAGAAACACTGAAGCTTTCTTT.

Here the CDR3 reads CASSADRAHEQYF. As DNA, the CDR3 is TGTGCCAGCTCCGCCGACAGGGCCCACGAGCAGTACTTC. The V gene is TRBV18, the J gene TRBJ2-7; 7 bases align to TRBD1. The germline V gene encodes CDR1 KGHSH and CDR2 LQKENI. J gave up 5 bases and V 6 bases, and 7 bases lay outside the gene matches. The CDR3 is 13 amino acids.

This rearrangement joins TRBV6-5 to TRBJ2-4; possibly TRBD2 for D (6 bases). V gave up 6 bases and J gave up 6 bases, with 18 bases separating them. The CDR3 totals 15 residues. Germline V gives CDR1 MNHEY, CDR2 SVGAGI. Written as DNA, the CDR3 is TGTGCCAGCAGCTCGGGACCCGGCGGGATAAACATTCAGTACTTC. Amino acid sequence: CASSSGPGGINIQYF.